Presented here are 24 T cell receptor beta chains from one specimen sequenced in a study of cytomegalovirus exposure and HLA in healthy donors. The assay was immunoSEQ multiplex PCR, and TCRdb's table has in-frame clones only and misses some. The data hold roughly 62,000 clones, with just under 95% observed a single time. The sample consisted of PBMCs. These receptors were collected from a man younger than 35 in good health and CMV-seronegative.

This chain joins TRBV10-1 and TRBJ2-7; no clear D gene. V dropped 6 bases and J dropped 9 bases, with 15 bases sitting between them. Germline lookup yields CDR1 WNHNN and CDR2 SYGVQD (reference sequence). The CDR3 is 12 residues long. The CDR3 DNA reads as TGCGCCAGCAGCAAGTCCGGTACCGGGCAGTACTTC. Its protein is CASSKSGTGQYF.

The gene calls are TRBV7-3 and TRBJ2-1; D not certain. The V end was cut by 4 bases, the J end by 0 bases, with 16 bases between. Germline V gene lookup returns CDR1 SGHTA and CDR2 FQGTGA. The CDR3 spans 17 residues. The CDR3: CASSSQPYSSSYNEQFF. The CDR3 DNA follows: TGTGCCAGCAGCTCGCAACCCTACTCTAGCTCCTACAATGAGCAGTTCTTC.

As for this clone: The sample has other DNA sequences that encode this CDR3 too. This chain links TRBV5-1 with TRBJ2-3; D is ambiguous. The CDR3 is made up of 12 amino acids. Germline V lookup: CDR1 SGHRS, CDR2 YFSETQ. Trimming stripped 4 bases from V and 0 bases from J, with 3 bases between. This CDR3 is CASSPSTDTQYF. CDR3 DNA: TGCGCCAGCAGCCCGAGCACAGATACGCAGTATTTT.

CDR3 DNA sequence: TGTGCCAGCAGCTCAGAGACAGTTTCCTACGAGCAGTACTTC. It encodes CASSSETVSYEQYF. The chain has TRBV7-9 and TRBJ2-7; D possibly corresponds to TRBD1 (5 bases). CDR1 SEHNR and CDR2 FQNEAQ come from the germline V gene (reference sequence). The V gene lost 4 bases and the J gene lost 1 base, with 11 bases spanning the gap. The CDR3 length is 14 residues.

This clone is a singleton in its sample. The chain is built from TRBV5-1 and TRBJ1-1; D uncertain. Per the germline V gene, CDR1 is SGHRS and CDR2 is YFSETQ. Trimming took 0 bases from V and 2 from J, leaving 8 bases between them. The length of the CDR3 is 14 residues. As DNA, the CDR3 is TGCGCCAGCAGCTTGGGCGGGGTTAACACTGAAGCTTTCTTT. Amino acid sequence: CASSLGGVNTEAFF.

The chain links TRBV18 to TRBJ2-5; D gene unclear. The V end was cut by 3 bases, the J end by 2 bases, with 10 bases between. Per germline, CDR1 KGHSH and CDR2 LQKENI. CDR3 size: 14 residues. CDR3 coding DNA: TGTGCCAGCTCACCTAATAACAGACAAGAGACCCAGTACTTC. Translation: CASSPNNRQETQYF.

The chain recombines TRBV6-4 with TRBJ2-1; TRBD2 agrees at 7 bases. V shed 2 bases and J 13 bases; nucleotides not matched to a gene: 11. Germline-derived CDR1 and CDR2 are MRHNA and SNTAGT. The CDR3 loop spans 14 amino acids. The CDR3 region has the DNA TGTGCCAGCAGTGACACTGGAGGGGCTAGCGGACAGTTCTTC. Amino acids: CASSDTGGASGQFF.

The chain is built from TRBV7-9 and TRBJ2-2, with a weak D call TRBD2 (6 bases). Trimming cost V 5 bases and J 4 bases, with 20 bases left between them. Germline V lookup: CDR1 SEHNR, CDR2 FQNEAQ (reference sequence). CDR3 length: 17 amino acids. CDR3 coding DNA: TGTGCCAGCAGCCACCTCCTTCGGGGGAAAGGCACCGGGGAGCTGTTTTTT. Its translation: CASSHLLRGKGTGELFF.

The gene calls are TRBV27 and TRBJ1-4; D unclear. Germline assignment: CDR1 MNHEY and CDR2 SMNVEV (reference sequence). V shed 5 bases and J shed 4 bases, with 5 bases lying between them. CDR3 size: 12 residues. This CDR3 reads CASSPLNEKLFF. The CDR3 nucleotides read TGTGCCAGCAGTCCCCTTAATGAAAAACTGTTTTTT.

This clone was picked up one time. This sequence joins TRBV6-5 and TRBJ2-3; D possibly corresponds to TRBD1 (6 bases). The germline V and J ends were trimmed by 6 bases and 6 bases, with 13 bases remaining between them. Germline-derived CDR1 and CDR2 are MNHEY and SVGAGI. This CDR3 comprises 13 residues. As DNA, the CDR3 is TGTGCCAGCAGCACCACAGGGTGGGATACGCAGTATTTT. Its protein product is CASSTTGWDTQYF.

The chain employs TRBV18 and TRBJ2-5; a weak D match, TRBD2 (5 bases). The CDR3 has 13 residues. The V gene's germline CDR1 is KGHSH and CDR2 LQKENI. With 0 bases removed from V and 7 bases from J, the gap between germline ends came to 9 bases. CDR3 sequence: CASSPPSGMTQYF. The CDR3 bases are TGTGCCAGCTCACCACCATCCGGGATGACCCAGTACTTC.

This clone was seen a single time. The V and J genes are TRBV5-4 and TRBJ2-7; 12 bases agree with TRBD2. Germline V lookup: CDR1 SGHNT, CDR2 YYREEE (reference sequence). V shed 5 bases, J shed 6 bases, and the junction held 12 bases outside the gene matches. The CDR3 has 16 amino acids. The CDR3 spells CASRVRLAGARFEQYF. DNA of the CDR3: TGTGCCAGCAGGGTGAGACTAGCGGGAGCGAGGTTCGAGCAGTACTTC.

The chain links TRBV29-1 to TRBJ2-1; a possible D gene is TRBD2 (6 bases). The CDR3 extends over 14 amino acids. CDR1 is SQVTM, CDR2 ANQGSEA, per germline. The V and J ends lost 4 bases and 1 base respectively, with 11 bases between them. The CDR3 coding sequence is TGCAGCGTTGTATTTCGGGAGTCCTACAATGAGCAGTTCTTC. As protein: CSVVFRESYNEQFF.

The rearrangement joins TRBV7-9 to TRBJ2-7; no firm D call. V shed 3 bases and J shed 2 bases, with 8 bases lying between them. Germline CDR1 and CDR2: SEHNR and FQNEAQ (reference sequence). The CDR3 contains 13 residues. For the CDR3, the DNA is TGTGCCAGCAGCTTCGCAGGAACCTACGAGCAGTACTTC. Its protein product is CASSFAGTYEQYF. The entire variable domain, with the rest obtained from reference TRBV7-9 and TRBJ2-7, is as follows: DTGVSQNPRHKITKRGQNVTFRCDPISEHNRLYWYRQTLGQGPEFLTYFQNEAQLEKSRLLSDRFSAERPKGSFSTLEIQRTEQGDSAMYLCASSFAGTYEQYFGPGTRLTVT.

The gene calls are TRBV10-3 and TRBJ2-3, with TRBD2 matching 10 bases. The V segment lost 0 bases and the J segment 2 bases; nucleotides outside the gene matches: 2. The CDR3 contains 16 residues. The germline gives CDR1 ENHRY, CDR2 SYGVKD. CDR3 coding DNA: TGTGCCATCAGTGAGTCGGGACTAGCGCTCACAGATACGCAGTATTTT. Its protein is CAISESGLALTDTQYF.

The gene calls are TRBV10-3 and TRBJ2-7; the D is unclear. Between the trimmed V and J ends, which lost 0 bases and 5 bases, there was a span of 11 bases. The CDR3 has 14 amino acids. Germline V gene lookup returns CDR1 ENHRY and CDR2 SYGVKD. CDR3 sequence: CAISESQPPHEQYF. The CDR3 DNA is TGTGCCATCAGTGAGTCACAGCCTCCCCACGAGCAGTACTTC.

This chain connects TRBV20-1 to TRBJ2-1; D gene ambiguous. CDR3 length: 11 residues. Trimming took 7 bases from V and 1 from J, leaving 5 bases between them. Germline V gene data show CDR1 as DFQATT and CDR2 as SNEGSKA (reference sequence). DNA of the CDR3: TGCAGTGGCGTGTCCTACAATGAGCAGTTCTTC. Protein sequence: CSGVSYNEQFF.

CDR3 nucleotides: TGTGCCAGCAGAGACAGGTACGAGCAGTACTTC. It is translated as CASRDRYEQYF. The chain has TRBV6-5 and TRBJ2-7, with a tentative D call TRBD1 (6 bases). Germline CDR1 reads MNHEY; CDR2 reads SVGAGI. Trimming stripped 6 bases from V and 4 bases from J, with 7 bases between. The CDR3 totals 11 residues.

The chain is built from TRBV28 and TRBJ1-5; D remains ambiguous. Germline CDR1 and CDR2: MDHEN and SYDVKM. This CDR3 contains 15 residues. Trimming removed 8 bases at V and 1 base at J, with 15 bases between. The DNA of the CDR3 is TGTGCCAGCGGAGGAGAGGGTGCGAGCAATCAGCCCCAGCATTTT. The encoded protein is CASGGEGASNQPQHF.

This chain links TRBV5-1 with TRBJ2-7, with TRBD1 matching over 8 bases. This CDR3 is 13 amino acids long. J was trimmed by 6 bases and V by 2 bases; bases with no gene match: 4. The germline CDR1 and CDR2 sequences are SGHRS and YFSETQ. DNA for the CDR3: TGCGCCAGCAGCTTTGACAGGGGAGGCGAGCAGTACTTC. This codes for CASSFDRGGEQYF.

This chain joins TRBV7-6 and TRBJ2-7; TRBD1 matches at 9 bases. The CDR3 has 13 amino acids. The ends lost 8 bases at V and 13 bases at J; junction bases unmatched: 15. Looked up from germline, CDR1 is SGHVS and CDR2 is FNYEAQ. The CDR3 spells CASSSQGAINKYF. The DNA for the CDR3 is TGTGCCAGCTCATCACAGGGGGCGATCAATAAATACTTC.

This clone appeared a single time. This chain uses TRBV7-2 with TRBJ2-3; 9 positions agree with TRBD2. CDR1 is SGHTA and CDR2 is FQGNSA in the germline V gene. The CDR3 runs to 15 residues. J gave up 0 bases and V 5 bases, and 3 bases lay outside the gene matches. The CDR3, as DNA: TGTGCCAGCAGCCATAGCGGGAGCAGCACAGATACGCAGTATTTT. This encodes CASSHSGSSTDTQYF.

V and J are TRBV7-2 and TRBJ1-1, with D possibly TRBD1 on 6 matching bases. This CDR3 has 14 residues. The V gene's germline CDR1 is SGHTA and CDR2 FQGNSA. Trimming left V 5 bases short and J 5 bases short, with 15 bases between. The CDR3 sequence: CASSPLQGGTEAFF. For the CDR3, the DNA is TGTGCCAGCAGCCCCCTACAGGGTGGGACTGAAGCTTTCTTT.

This clone occurred once. The chain links TRBV13 to TRBJ2-7; D remains unclear. CDR1 is PRHDT and CDR2 is FYEKMQ in the germline V gene (reference sequence). V was trimmed by 4 bases and J by 0 bases, leaving 13 bases between them. The CDR3 is 15 residues long. CDR3 DNA sequence: TGTGCCAGCAGCTCTGCCCCATCTAGCTCCTACGAGCAGTACTTC. This gives the protein CASSSAPSSSYEQYF. The full variable domain, completed using reference TRBV13 and TRBJ2-7, is AAGVIQSPRHLIKEKRETATLKCYPIPRHDTVYWYQQGPGQDPQFLISFYEKMQSDKGSIPDRFSAQQFSDYHSELNMSSLELGDSALYFCASSSAPSSSYEQYFGPGTRLTVT.